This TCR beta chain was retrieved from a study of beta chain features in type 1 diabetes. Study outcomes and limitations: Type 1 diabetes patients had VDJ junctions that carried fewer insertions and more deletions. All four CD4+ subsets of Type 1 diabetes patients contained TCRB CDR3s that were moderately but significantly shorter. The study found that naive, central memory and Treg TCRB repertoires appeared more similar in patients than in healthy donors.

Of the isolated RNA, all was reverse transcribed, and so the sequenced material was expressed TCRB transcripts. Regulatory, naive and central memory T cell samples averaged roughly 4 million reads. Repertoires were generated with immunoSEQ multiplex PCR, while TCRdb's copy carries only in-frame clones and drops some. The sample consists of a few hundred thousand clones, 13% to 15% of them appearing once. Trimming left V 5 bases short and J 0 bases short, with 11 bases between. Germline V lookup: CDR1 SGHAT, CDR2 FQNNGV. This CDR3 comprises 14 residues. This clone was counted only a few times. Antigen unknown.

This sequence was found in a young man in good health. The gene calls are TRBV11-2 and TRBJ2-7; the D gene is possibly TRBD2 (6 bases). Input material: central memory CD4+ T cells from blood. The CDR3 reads CASSPAGSSYEQYF. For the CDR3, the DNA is TGTGCCAGCAGCCCCGCCGGGAGCTCCTACGAGCAGTACTTC.